A single sample gave rise to the 19 T cell receptor beta chains below, sequenced in a study of neurological immune-mediated disorders (dated by TCRdb to the late 2010s). To prepare the library, 5' RACE was applied. TCRdb shows the sequencer as Illumina HiSeq 2500. TCRdb took the public reads, trimmed them with fastp at Q25, ran MiXCR for clone calling and kept in-frame beta chains. Entries that share a CDR3 protein sequence are merged under the most common genes and DNA. Present in this sample are some 76,000 distinct CDR3 sequences, roughly 3% of which were seen just once. Jointly, the top ten make up 4.5% to 6.5% of the sample. The sample consisted of PBMCs. The receptors originated from a woman aged 50 to 60 with multiple sclerosis.

This clonotype appeared many times. V is TRBV14 and J is TRBJ1-2; 7 nucleotides align to TRBD1. This CDR3 has 14 amino acids. Per germline, CDR1 SGHDN and CDR2 FVKESK. V lost 8 bases to trimming and J lost 3 bases; unmatched junction nucleotides: 9. The CDR3, as DNA: TGTGCCAGCGGGACCTCGACAGGGTACTATGGCTACACCTTC. Translated, it gives CASGTSTGYYGYTF.

This clonotype has ten or more counts. The J gene is TRBJ2-1, the V gene TRBV5-1, with 8 bases matching TRBD2. Germline-derived CDR1 and CDR2 are SGHRS and YFSETQ. The CDR3 has 14 residues. The V and J ends lost 0 bases and 7 bases, in that order; junction bases with no gene match: 3. The CDR3 nucleotides are TGCGCCAGCAGCTTGGGGACTAGCTTAAATGAGCAGTTCTTC. Encoded protein: CASSLGTSLNEQFF. The entire variable domain, with the rest obtained from reference TRBV5-1 and TRBJ2-1, is as follows: KAGVTQTPRYLIKTRGQQVTLSCSPISGHRSVSWYQQTPGQGLQFLFEYFSETQRNKGNFPGRFSGRQFSNSRSEMNVSTLELGDSALYLCASSLGTSLNEQFFGPGTRLTVL.

There are many counts of this clonotype. The chain combines TRBV27 with TRBJ2-5; the D is unclear. V lost 6 bases and J 4 bases, leaving 12 bases between the germline ends. Germline CDR1 MNHEY, CDR2 SMNVEV (reference sequence). This CDR3 region has 13 residues. CDR3: CASRASIGETQYF. The CDR3, as DNA: TGTGCCAGCAGGGCATCCATCGGAGAGACCCAGTACTTC.

This clonotype was seen at least ten times. The genes are TRBV7-2 and TRBJ1-1; no clear D gene. CDR1 and CDR2 (germline): SGHTA, FQGNSA. Between the trimmed V and J ends, which lost 3 bases and 1 base, there was a span of 9 bases. The CDR3 has 14 amino acids. CDR3 coding DNA: TGTGCCAGCAGCTTGACCCTCGGGAACACTGAAGCTTTCTTT. Residues: CASSLTLGNTEAFF.

This clonotype was detected many times. Compared with germline, one end of the junction differs, possibly owing to a read error. The chain combines TRBV11-2 with TRBJ2-1, with TRBD1 as a possible D gene (5 bases). Germline CDR1 reads SGHAT; CDR2 reads FQNNGV. The CDR3 has 12 residues. The CDR3 DNA follows: TGTGCCAGCAGCTTAGCTGAGTCTCTTAAGGGGTTC. Amino acids: CASSLAESLKGF.

This clonotype appeared a few times. CDR3 protein: CASRRGREKLFF. The CDR3 nucleotides are TGTGCCAGCAGGAGGGGTCGTGAAAAACTGTTTTTT. This chain links TRBV6-4 with TRBJ1-4; a possible D gene is TRBD1 (5 bases). The germline CDR1 and CDR2 sequences are MRHNA and SNTAGT. The CDR3 has 12 residues. The V gene lost 6 bases and the J gene lost 7 bases, with 9 bases spanning the gap.

This clonotype occurred many times. The chain couples TRBV7-2 to TRBJ1-1; 9 bases are a match to TRBD1. Germline values: CDR1 SGHTA, CDR2 FQGNSA. The CDR3 loop spans 16 amino acids. V was pared by 2 bases and J by 5 bases, with 9 bases of the junction left unmatched. The CDR3 nucleotides are TGTGCCAGCAGCTTACGCCCTGGACAGGGGAGGACTGAAGCTTTCTTT. Amino acids: CASSLRPGQGRTEAFF.

Many counts were recorded for this clonotype. The chain employs TRBV5-1 and TRBJ2-7; no firm D call. Per germline, CDR1 SGHRS and CDR2 YFSETQ. The V and J ends lost 4 bases and 4 bases respectively, with 21 bases between them. The CDR3 runs 16 residues. The CDR3 DNA reads TGCGCCAGCAGCCCCCTGCAGTACGCTAGTCGGTACGAGCAGTACTTC. This gives the protein CASSPLQYASRYEQYF.

This clonotype was seen at least ten times. The chain links TRBV5-1 to TRBJ1-5, with TRBD1 matching 7 bases. This CDR3 comprises 15 residues. Germline V CDR1 and CDR2: SGHRS, YFSETQ. V shed 1 base and J 5 bases; nucleotides not matched to a gene: 6. CDR3 nucleotides: TGCGCCAGCAGCTTGTATGGGACAGTAGATCAGCCCCAGCATTTT. This codes for CASSLYGTVDQPQHF.

This clonotype was picked up many times. The chain recombines TRBV25-1 with TRBJ1-1; 7 bases line up with TRBD1. The V and J ends lost 3 bases and 3 bases, in that order; junction bases with no gene match: 7. CDR1 and CDR2 from the germline V gene are MGHDK and SYGVNS. The CDR3 loop spans 15 amino acids. The CDR3 loop is CASSDPGGGDTEAFF. The CDR3 DNA reads as TGTGCCAGCAGTGACCCAGGGGGAGGGGACACTGAAGCTTTCTTT. Full variable domain (remainder filled in from reference TRBV25-1 and TRBJ1-1): EADIYQTPRYLVIGTGKKITLECSQTMGHDKMYWYQQDPGMELHLIHYSYGVNSTEKGDLSSESTVSRIRTEHFPLTLESARPSHTSQYLCASSDPGGGDTEAFFGQGTRLTVV.

In its sample, this clonotype was seen many times. This chain uses TRBV7-9 with TRBJ2-2; TRBD2 aligns across 10 bases. After removal of 5 bases from V and 5 bases from J, the junction contained 5 bases not matched to a gene. The CDR3 is made up of 15 amino acids. Germline assignment: CDR1 SEHNR and CDR2 FQNEAQ (reference sequence). CDR3 in DNA: TGTGCCAGCAGCGCGCGACTAGCGGGTACCGGGGAGCTGTTTTTT. Translating it yields CASSARLAGTGELFF.

In its sample, this clonotype was seen many times. The gene calls are TRBV14 and TRBJ2-1; 7 bases align to TRBD1. V lost 0 bases, J lost 8 bases, and 7 bases stayed unmatched. This CDR3 has 15 amino acids. The germline V gene has CDR1 SGHDN and CDR2 FVKESK. CDR3 nucleotides: TGTGCCAGCAGCCAAGATCTCCGCCAGGGGGATGAGCAGTTCTTC. This sequence encodes CASSQDLRQGDEQFF. Full variable domain (missing parts from reference TRBV14 and TRBJ2-1): EAGVTQFPSHSVIEKGQTVTLRCDPISGHDNLYWYRRVMGKEIKFLLHFVKESKQDESGMPNNRFLAERTGGTYSTLKVQPAELEDSGVYFCASSQDLRQGDEQFFGPGTRLTVL.

Ten or more counts support this clonotype. V usage is TRBV6-5 and J usage is TRBJ1-5; no reliable D call. This CDR3 region has 13 residues. In germline, CDR1 is MNHEY, CDR2 SVGAGI. Trimming removed 6 bases at V and 4 bases at J, with 10 bases between. The CDR3 nucleotides are TGTGCCAGCAGCCAAGGCCCGAATCAGCCCCAGCATTTT. It encodes CASSQGPNQPQHF.

This clonotype was detected many times. This rearrangement joins TRBV5-8 to TRBJ1-5, with D hard to call. The CDR3 consists of 13 residues. The germline CDR1 and CDR2 sequences are SGHTS and YDEGEE. V dropped 0 bases and J dropped 7 bases, with 8 bases sitting between them. The CDR3 spells CASSLGPWQPQHF. CDR3 DNA sequence: TGTGCCAGCAGCTTGGGTCCTTGGCAGCCCCAGCATTTT.

This clonotype was detected many times. The chain has TRBV6-1 and TRBJ2-1, with D possibly being TRBD2 (6 bases). The CDR3 contains 17 residues. V shed 0 bases and J shed 2 bases, with 14 bases lying between them. Germline V CDR1 and CDR2: MNHNS, SASEGT. CDR3 sequence: CASSEATDRGTYNEQFF. The CDR3 region has the DNA TGTGCCAGCAGTGAAGCGACTGACCGGGGGACCTACAATGAGCAGTTCTTC.

The sample holds many counts of this clonotype. A much larger clonotype is one base distant, so this may be a read error. The gene calls are TRBV12-3 or TRBV12-4 and TRBJ2-7; the D is unclear. This CDR3 is built from 12 residues. In nucleotides, the CDR3 is TGTGACAGCAGTTTAAACGTTTACGAGCAGTACTTC. Its translation is CDSSLNVYEQYF.

This clonotype appeared many times. The J gene is TRBJ2-7, the V gene TRBV27; TRBD1 matches at 8 bases. The CDR3 length is 16 residues. V trimming: 6 bases; J trimming: 3 bases; junction bases outside the gene matches: 13. The V gene's germline CDR1 is MNHEY and CDR2 SMNVEV (reference sequence). This CDR3 reads CASRVPGTGILYEQYV. CDR3 nucleotides: TGTGCCAGCAGGGTCCCCGGGACAGGAATACTCTACGAGCAGTACGTC.

This clonotype was counted ten times or more. V gene TRBV5-6 combines with J gene TRBJ2-1, with TRBD1 identical over 7 bases. V was pared by 2 bases and J by 12 bases, with 11 bases of the junction left unmatched. Germline CDR1 and CDR2: SGHDT and YYEEEE. The CDR3 is made up of 14 amino acids. The CDR3 nucleotides read TGTGCCAGCAGCTTTGTGGACAGGCGGCGAATGCAGTTCTTC. It translates to CASSFVDRRRMQFF.

This clonotype was counted at least ten times. The CDR3 is CASSGRAGTAEFF. DNA of the CDR3: TGTGCCAGCAGCGGTCGGGCGGGGACGGCCGAGTTCTTC. The chain uses TRBV7-2 and TRBJ2-1; D is perhaps TRBD2 (6 bases). Trimming stripped 5 bases from V and 14 bases from J, with 19 bases between. Germline CDR1 is SGHTA and CDR2 is FQGNSA. The CDR3 totals 13 residues.